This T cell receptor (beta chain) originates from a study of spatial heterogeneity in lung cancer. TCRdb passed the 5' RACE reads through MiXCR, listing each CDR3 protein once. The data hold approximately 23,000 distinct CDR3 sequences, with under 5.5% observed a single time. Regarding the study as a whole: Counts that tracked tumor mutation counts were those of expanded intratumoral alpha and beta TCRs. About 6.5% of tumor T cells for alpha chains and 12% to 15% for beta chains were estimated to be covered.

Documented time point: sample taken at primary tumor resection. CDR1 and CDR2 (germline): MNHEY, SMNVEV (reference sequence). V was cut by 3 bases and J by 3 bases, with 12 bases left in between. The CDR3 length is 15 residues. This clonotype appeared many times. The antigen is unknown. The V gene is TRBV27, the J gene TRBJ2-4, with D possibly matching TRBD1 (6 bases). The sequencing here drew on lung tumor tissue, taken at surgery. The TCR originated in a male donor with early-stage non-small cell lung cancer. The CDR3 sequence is CASSFYRVGKNIQYF. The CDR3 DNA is TGTGCCAGCAGTTTTTACAGGGTTGGCAAAAACATTCAGTACTTC.